Below are 28 T cell receptor beta chains sequenced from a single sample in a study of siplizumab effects on memory and regulatory T cells. Profiled with immunoSEQ multiplex PCR; TCRdb holds only in-frame clones, not every one. The sample lists roughly 120,000 clones; about 91% were seen once. The sample was Tregs sorted from blood. These receptors were taken from a human donor in good health.

This sequence joins TRBV10-2 and TRBJ2-3, with D possibly TRBD2 on 6 matching bases. Germline loops: CDR1 WSHSY, CDR2 SAAADI. V dropped 10 bases and J dropped 8 bases, with 22 bases sitting between them. The CDR3 consists of 14 residues. CDR3 nucleotides: TGCGCCACCGGGGCGGGGCGAGGAGGAGGTACGCAGTATTTT. It translates to CATGAGRGGGTQYF.

This clone was seen only a few times. J is TRBJ2-1 and V is TRBV7-2, with 16 bases fitting TRBD2. Germline V gives CDR1 SGHTA, CDR2 FQGNSA. The ends lost 1 base at V and 15 bases at J; junction bases unmatched: 6. CDR3 size: 15 residues. The CDR3 sequence: CASSLDGTSGRAPFF. The CDR3 DNA follows: TGTGCCAGCAGCTTAGATGGGACTAGCGGGAGGGCTCCGTTCTTC.

The gene calls are TRBV7-2 and TRBJ1-2; D remains ambiguous. Trimming shortened V by 1 base and J by 2 bases, and 5 bases separated the two germline ends. The germline V gene encodes CDR1 SGHTA and CDR2 FQGNSA. CDR3 length: 13 residues. The CDR3 DNA reads as TGTGCCAGCAGCTTAGTCAAGAACTATGGCTACACCTTC. Translating gives CASSLVKNYGYTF. The full variable domain, in which reference TRBV7-2 and TRBJ1-2 provide the parts outside the CDR3, is GAGVSQSPSNKVTEKGKDVELRCDPISGHTALYWYRQSLGQGLEFLIYFQGNSAPDKSGLPSDRFSAERTGGSVSTLTIQRTQQEDSAVYLCASSLVKNYGYTFGSGTRLTVV.

The V call is TRBV5-6, the J call TRBJ2-1; 8 bases are shared with TRBD1. The ends lost 4 bases at V and 8 bases at J; junction bases unmatched: 14. The germline V gene has CDR1 SGHDT and CDR2 YYEEEE. The CDR3 loop spans 16 amino acids. The DNA of the CDR3 is TGTGCCAGCAGCGACCTCGGGACAGGTTCAGGCTATGAGCAGTTCTTC. Amino acid sequence: CASSDLGTGSGYEQFF.

The rearrangement joins TRBV7-9 to TRBJ2-7; D remains unclear. The germline CDR1 and CDR2 sequences are SEHNR and FQNEAQ (reference sequence). V gave up 1 base and J gave up 0 bases, with 10 bases separating them. The CDR3 is made up of 15 amino acids. The CDR3 bases are TGTGCCAGCAGCTTAGGGGGAAGTAGCTCCTACGAGCAGTACTTC. It translates to CASSLGGSSSYEQYF.

V usage is TRBV27 and J usage is TRBJ1-5; D might be TRBD1 (6 bases). The CDR3 loop spans 14 amino acids. Deletions cut 2 bases from V and 5 bases from J, with 10 bases between. Per the germline V gene, CDR1 is MNHEY and CDR2 is SMNVEV (reference sequence). The CDR3 DNA reads as TGTGCCAGCAGTTTACAGGGGTTTTATCAGCCCCAGCATTTT. Translation: CASSLQGFYQPQHF.

This chain uses TRBV7-8 with TRBJ1-1, with 9 bases that match TRBD1. Germline values: CDR1 SGHVS, CDR2 FQNEAQ. The junction had 8 bases not matched to a gene; V was cut back by 1 base and J by 8 bases. The CDR3 has 15 amino acids. DNA of the CDR3: TGTGCCAGCAGCTTAGGAGGGACAGGGATGGGGGAAGCTTTCTTT. This translates into CASSLGGTGMGEAFF.

The chain couples TRBV5-1 to TRBJ2-3; the match to TRBD1 covers 8 bases. V lost 5 bases and J lost 1; bases outside the gene matches: 9. CDR3 size: 16 residues. In germline, CDR1 is SGHRS, CDR2 YFSETQ. The DNA of the CDR3 is TGCGCCAGCAGGAAGATGACAGGGGTTGGCACAGATACGCAGTATTTT. It encodes CASRKMTGVGTDTQYF.

The CDR3: CASSLESNIQYF. CDR3 sequence (DNA): TGTGCCAGCAGCTTAGAGTCCAACATTCAGTACTTC. The V gene is TRBV7-2, the J gene TRBJ2-4; D gene uncertain. CDR1 is SGHTA, CDR2 FQGNSA, per germline. The CDR3 spans 12 residues. V lost 1 base, J lost 7 bases, and 5 bases lay in between.

The chain carries TRBV5-6 and TRBJ2-2, with a possible D match to TRBD1 (5 bases). This CDR3 has 15 amino acids. Germline V gene lookup returns CDR1 SGHDT and CDR2 YYEEEE. The ends were cut back, 1 base at V and 3 bases at J, with 10 bases in the middle. The CDR3 DNA reads as TGTGCCAGCAGCTTGCTTGACAGAGACACCGGGGAGCTGTTTTTT. The encoded protein is CASSLLDRDTGELFF.

V usage is TRBV19 and J usage is TRBJ2-3; 10 bases are a match to TRBD1. J was trimmed by 4 bases and V by 4 bases; bases with no gene match: 8. Germline assignment: CDR1 LNHDA and CDR2 SQIVND (reference sequence). The CDR3 length is 16 residues. CDR3 protein: CASSSRRTGGADTQYF. The DNA for the CDR3 is TGTGCCAGTAGTAGCCGGCGGACAGGGGGGGCAGATACGCAGTATTTT.

The V call is TRBV2, the J call TRBJ2-7; D might be TRBD2 (6 bases). CDR3 size: 14 residues. V shed 9 bases and J shed 0 bases, with 15 bases lying between them. CDR1 and CDR2 (germline): SNHLY, FYNNEI. CDR3 DNA sequence: TGTGCCAGGGAGGGACCTTTTAGCTCCTACGAGCAGTACTTC. Its protein product is CAREGPFSSYEQYF.

The chain carries TRBV6-1 and TRBJ2-1; TRBD2 aligns across 8 bases. Germline V gives CDR1 MNHNS, CDR2 SASEGT. This CDR3 comprises 14 residues. Germline trimming cut 8 bases from V and 3 bases from J; bases unmatched to any gene: 6. The chain's CDR3 is CASGRLANYNEQFF. CDR3 DNA: TGTGCCAGCGGACGACTAGCGAACTACAATGAGCAGTTCTTC.

This clone was picked up one time. The chain recombines TRBV11-2 with TRBJ2-1; 9 positions agree with TRBD2. Per the germline V gene, CDR1 is SGHAT and CDR2 is FQNNGV. Unmatched junction bases numbered 14, after V lost 4 bases and J lost 7 bases. The CDR3 totals 17 residues. CDR3 sequence reads: CASSSPLVRRGGNEQFF. DNA of the CDR3: TGTGCCAGCAGCTCCCCGCTTGTTCGGCGGGGGGGGAATGAGCAGTTCTTC.

This clone has only one observation. The chain has TRBV11-3 and TRBJ2-6; 7 bases line up with TRBD1. Germline-derived CDR1 and CDR2 are SGHNT and YENEEA. The CDR3 contains 17 residues. J gave up 0 bases and V 6 bases, and 8 bases lay outside the gene matches. Here the CDR3 reads CASSLTGLISGANVLTF. The CDR3 coding sequence is TGTGCCAGCAGTCTGACAGGGCTTATCTCTGGGGCCAACGTCCTGACTTTC.

V usage is TRBV29-1 and J usage is TRBJ2-7; the D is unclear. This CDR3 is 10 amino acids long. V was clipped by 4 bases and J by 4 bases, with 5 bases between them. The germline V gene has CDR1 SQVTM and CDR2 ANQGSEA. The CDR3 is CSVVGYEQYF. DNA for the CDR3: TGCAGCGTTGTGGGATACGAGCAGTACTTC.

V usage is TRBV15 and J usage is TRBJ2-7; possibly TRBD2 for D (5 bases). The germline V gene has CDR1 LNHNV and CDR2 YYDKDF (reference sequence). This CDR3 is built from 15 residues. V was trimmed by 2 bases and J by 4 bases, leaving 15 bases between them. The CDR3 region is CATSRRGLQDYEQYF. CDR3 sequence (DNA): TGTGCCACCAGCAGACGAGGACTCCAAGATTACGAGCAGTACTTC.

This clone was observed a few times. The genes are TRBV5-1 and TRBJ1-6; D unclear. Trimming removed 0 bases at V and 2 bases at J, with 9 bases between. The CDR3 contains 16 residues. Germline-derived CDR1 and CDR2 are SGHRS and YFSETQ. CDR3 residues: CASSLDRWTYNSPLHF. The DNA for the CDR3 is TGCGCCAGCAGCTTGGATAGGTGGACCTATAATTCACCCCTCCACTTT.

V and J are TRBV5-1 and TRBJ1-1; TRBD1 is a possible D gene (6 bases). This CDR3 is built from 14 residues. Per the germline V gene, CDR1 is SGHRS and CDR2 is YFSETQ. Trimming stripped 0 bases from V and 3 bases from J, with 9 bases between. The CDR3 protein is CASSLGQGYTEAFF. CDR3 DNA sequence: TGCGCCAGCAGCTTGGGTCAGGGGTACACTGAAGCTTTCTTT.

This rearrangement joins TRBV27 to TRBJ1-2, with TRBD1 matching 7 bases. This CDR3 spans 15 amino acids. The V gene end was trimmed by 0 bases and the J gene end by 3 bases; junction bases not matched to a gene: 4. Per the germline V gene, CDR1 is MNHEY and CDR2 is SMNVEV (reference sequence). In DNA, the CDR3 is TGTGCCAGCAGTTTATCCGGCAGGGGGGACTATGGCTACACCTTC. It yields the protein CASSLSGRGDYGYTF.

The CDR3 loop is CASSFDRDRAQFF. The CDR3 region has the DNA TGTGCCAGCAGCTTCGACAGGGATCGTGCCCAGTTCTTC. The chain carries TRBV6-6 and TRBJ2-1, with TRBD1 identical over 7 bases. The CDR3 has 13 residues. CDR1 is MNHNY, CDR2 SVGAGI, per germline (reference sequence). The V segment lost 6 bases and the J segment 13 bases; nucleotides outside the gene matches: 12.

This chain connects TRBV5-1 to TRBJ2-7, with a weak D call TRBD2 (5 bases). Trimming took 2 bases from V and 2 from J, leaving 11 bases between them. The length of the CDR3 is 14 residues. From germline, CDR1 is SGHRS and CDR2 YFSETQ. In DNA, the CDR3 is TGCGCCAGCAGCTTTACCCGGGAAGCCTACGAGCAGTACTTC. Residues: CASSFTREAYEQYF. The full variable domain, completed using reference TRBV5-1 and TRBJ2-7, is KAGVTQTPRYLIKTRGQQVTLSCSPISGHRSVSWYQQTPGQGLQFLFEYFSETQRNKGNFPGRFSGRQFSNSRSEMNVSTLELGDSALYLCASSFTREAYEQYFGPGTRLTVT.

This clone was recorded a few times. The chain links TRBV11-2 to TRBJ1-6; 8 positions agree with TRBD1. V lost 3 bases to trimming and J lost 9 bases; unmatched junction nucleotides: 4. The germline V gene encodes CDR1 SGHAT and CDR2 FQNNGV. The CDR3 is 14 amino acids. The CDR3 sequence is CASSFGQGFSPLHF. The CDR3 DNA sequence: TGTGCCAGCAGCTTCGGACAGGGTTTTTCACCCCTCCACTTT.

This clone showed up just once. V is TRBV30 and J is TRBJ1-2; no firm D call. The CDR3 sequence is 14 residues long. From germline, CDR1 is GTSNPN and CDR2 SVGIG (reference sequence). V shed 3 bases and J shed 2 bases, with 13 bases lying between them. The CDR3 loop is CAWRLRTDNYGYTF. The CDR3 DNA follows: TGTGCCTGGAGACTGAGGACGGACAACTATGGCTACACCTTC.

This clone was seen just once. The chain joins TRBV7-2 to TRBJ2-2; D is possibly TRBD1 or TRBD2 (5 bases each). This CDR3 is 17 amino acids long. V was pared by 4 bases and J by 4 bases, with 19 bases between. Germline lookup yields CDR1 SGHTA and CDR2 FQGNSA. The CDR3 bases are TGTGCCAGCAGCTGGGTACAAGTTTCGAGGGGCACCGGGGAGCTGTTTTTT. Protein sequence: CASSWVQVSRGTGELFF.

V gene TRBV29-1 combines with J gene TRBJ2-2; no firm D call. The CDR3 sequence is 11 residues long. Germline lookup yields CDR1 SQVTM and CDR2 ANQGSEA. The V end was cut by 7 bases, the J end by 6 bases, with 9 bases between. CDR3 DNA sequence: TGCAGCGCCCGGGCCCCCGGGGAGCTGTTTTTT. Its protein product is CSARAPGELFF.

This clone was seen a handful of times. This chain links TRBV6-5 with TRBJ1-1, with a possible D match to TRBD1 (5 bases). V was cut by 8 bases and J by 7 bases, with 11 bases left in between. CDR1 and CDR2 (germline): MNHEY, SVGAGI. This CDR3 has 11 amino acids. The CDR3 reads CASGRDLEAFF. The CDR3 DNA reads TGTGCCAGCGGACGGGACCTTGAAGCTTTCTTT.

V usage is TRBV27 and J usage is TRBJ1-2; D remains unclear. Trimming removed 6 bases from V and 8 bases from J, with 16 bases in between. CDR1 and CDR2 from the germline V gene are MNHEY and SMNVEV (reference sequence). The length of the CDR3 is 13 residues. CDR3 sequence: CASRHGSHLGYTF. CDR3 in DNA: TGTGCCAGCAGACACGGATCCCACTTAGGCTACACCTTC.